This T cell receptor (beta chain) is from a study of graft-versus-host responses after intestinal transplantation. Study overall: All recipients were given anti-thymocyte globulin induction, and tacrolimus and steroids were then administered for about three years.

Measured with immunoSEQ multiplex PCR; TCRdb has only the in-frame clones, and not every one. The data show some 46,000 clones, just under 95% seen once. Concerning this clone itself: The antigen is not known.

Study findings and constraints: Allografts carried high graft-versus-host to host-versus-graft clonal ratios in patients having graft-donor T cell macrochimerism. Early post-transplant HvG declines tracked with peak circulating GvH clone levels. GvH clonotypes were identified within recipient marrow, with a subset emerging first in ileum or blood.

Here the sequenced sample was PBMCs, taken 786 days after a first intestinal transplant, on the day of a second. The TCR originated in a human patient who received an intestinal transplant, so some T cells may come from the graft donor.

CDR3 coding DNA: TGTGCCATCAGTGAGTACGGGGGACCAATGCTTAGCTCTGGGGCCAACGTCCTGACTTTC. Translating it yields CAISEYGGPMLSSGANVLTF. V usage is TRBV10-3 and J usage is TRBJ2-6, with a tentative D call TRBD2 (6 bases). Germline values: CDR1 ENHRY, CDR2 SYGVKD. This CDR3 region has 20 residues. Trimming took off 1 base at V and 0 bases at J, with 19 bases between the two ends.